This T cell receptor (beta chain) was sequenced for a study of response to subunit inactivated influenza vaccine. The J segment lost 4 bases and the V segment lost 3 bases, leaving 12 bases of the junction unmatched. The CDR3 is 20 residues long. In germline, CDR1 is KGHDR, CDR2 SFDVKD. This clonotype has only a few counts. TCRdb passed the RT-PCR reads through MiXCR, listing each CDR3 protein once. The data hold about 570,000 distinct CDR3 sequences, with about 11% observed a single time. The sample was also reused in another study, on T cells expressing NK-cell markers. That work adds: It was by 5'RACE template switching with UMIs that TCR beta cDNA was made. Serological testing identified most of the eight sequenced donors as HCMV-seropositive and one as seronegative.

The clonotype comes from a man in his fifties who received an inactivated influenza vaccine. The sample here was PBMCs from blood, taken on the day of vaccination. The J gene is TRBJ2-2, the V gene TRBV24-1; the match to TRBD2 covers 14 bases. CDR3 region: CATSDTGLAGGRRGTGELFF. CDR3 nucleotides: TGTGCCACCAGTGATACCGGACTAGCGGGAGGTCGAAGGGGCACCGGGGAGCTGTTTTTT.